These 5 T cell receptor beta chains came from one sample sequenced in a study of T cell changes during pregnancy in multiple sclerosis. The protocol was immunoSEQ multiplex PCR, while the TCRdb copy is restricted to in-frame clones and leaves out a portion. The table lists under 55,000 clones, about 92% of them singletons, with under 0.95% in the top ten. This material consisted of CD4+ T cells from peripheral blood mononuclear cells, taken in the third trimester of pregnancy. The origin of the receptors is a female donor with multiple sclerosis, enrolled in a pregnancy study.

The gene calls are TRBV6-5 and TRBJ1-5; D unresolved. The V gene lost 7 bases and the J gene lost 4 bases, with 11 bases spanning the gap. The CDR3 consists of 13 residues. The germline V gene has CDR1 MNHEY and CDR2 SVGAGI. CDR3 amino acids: CASTAGGNQPQHF. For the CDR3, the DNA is TGTGCCAGCACAGCGGGCGGAAATCAGCCCCAGCATTTT.

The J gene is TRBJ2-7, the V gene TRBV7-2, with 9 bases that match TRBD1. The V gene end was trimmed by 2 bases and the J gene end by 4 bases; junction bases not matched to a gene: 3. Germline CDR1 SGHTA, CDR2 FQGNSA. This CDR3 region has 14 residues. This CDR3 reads CASSLSGQGYEQYF. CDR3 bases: TGTGCCAGCAGCTTATCCGGACAGGGGTACGAGCAGTACTTC. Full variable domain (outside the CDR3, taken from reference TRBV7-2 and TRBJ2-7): GAGVSQSPSNKVTEKGKDVELRCDPISGHTALYWYRQSLGQGLEFLIYFQGNSAPDKSGLPSDRFSAERTGGSVSTLTIQRTQQEDSAVYLCASSLSGQGYEQYFGPGTRLTVT.

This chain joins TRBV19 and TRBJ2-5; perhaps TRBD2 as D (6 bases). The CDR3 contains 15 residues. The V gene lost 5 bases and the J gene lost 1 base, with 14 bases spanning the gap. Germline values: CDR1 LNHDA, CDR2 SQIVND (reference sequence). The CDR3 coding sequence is TGTGCCAGTAGTGCCCTTCTGGGACTCCAAGAGACCCAGTACTTC. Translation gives CASSALLGLQETQYF.

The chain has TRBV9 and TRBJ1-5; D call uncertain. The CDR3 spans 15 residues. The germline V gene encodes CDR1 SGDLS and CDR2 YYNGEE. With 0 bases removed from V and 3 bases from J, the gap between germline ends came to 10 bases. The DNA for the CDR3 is TGTGCCAGCAGCGTAGTCCGGTCACTCAATCAGCCCCAGCATTTT. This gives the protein CASSVVRSLNQPQHF.

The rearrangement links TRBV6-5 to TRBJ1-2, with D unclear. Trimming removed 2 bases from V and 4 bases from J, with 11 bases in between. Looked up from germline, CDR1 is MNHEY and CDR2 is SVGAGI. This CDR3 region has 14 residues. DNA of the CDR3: TGTGCCAGCAGTTACAGAGGTACGGGCTATGGCTACACCTTC. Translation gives CASSYRGTGYGYTF.